These 20 T cell receptor beta chains were all obtained from the same sample, sequenced in a study of low-dose radiotherapy and immunotherapy resistance in tumors (dated by TCRdb to between 2021 and 2023). What this sample's time point label stands for: after trial treatment. Explained via the paper, the treatment or condition label denotes: LDRT plus nivolumab, ipilimumab, low-dose cyclophosphamide and aspirin (RACIN trial). Instrument on record: Illumina HiSeq 2500. Superscript III and a set of TRAV- and TRBV-specific primers were used to synthesize first-strand cDNA, so that both TCRalpha and TCRbeta chains were covered. TCRs were amplified with Phusion for 15 to 20 PCR cycles, with a constant-region primer paired with the adapter attached to the V primers. TCRdb redid the processing of the public reads, applying fastp at Q25 and MiXCR, and retained in-frame beta chains. Every entry covers one CDR3 protein and lists the most common genes and DNA from its rows. The sample profile shows around 58,000 distinct CDR3 sequences; approximately 22% of them were found once. The top ten constitute 6.5% to 7% of the sample.

The source was PBMCs, collected after low-dose radiotherapy plus immunotherapy. Source of these receptors: a male donor with prostate cancer.

This clonotype has ten or more counts. The V gene is TRBV7-9, the J gene TRBJ2-1, with D possibly matching TRBD2 (6 bases). The CDR3 contains 15 residues. The germline V gene has CDR1 SEHNR and CDR2 FQNEAQ (reference sequence). The ends were cut back, 6 bases at V and 0 bases at J, with 12 bases in the middle. The CDR3 DNA follows: TGTGCCAGCAGTCCCGCGGGGCACTCCTACAATGAGCAGTTCTTC. Its protein is CASSPAGHSYNEQFF. The full variable domain, rest sourced from reference TRBV7-9 and TRBJ2-1, is DTGVSQNPRHKITKRGQNVTFRCDPISEHNRLYWYRQTLGQGPEFLTYFQNEAQLEKSRLLSDRFSAERPKGSFSTLEIQRTEQGDSAMYLCASSPAGHSYNEQFFGPGTRLTVL.

This clonotype is classed as medium-sized. The gene calls are TRBV20-1 and TRBJ2-1; 8 bases match TRBD2. V gave up 3 bases and J gave up 4 bases; unmatched junction bases: 2. This CDR3 is built from 13 residues. In germline, CDR1 is DFQATT, CDR2 SNEGSKA (reference sequence). CDR3 loop: CSARERGYNEQFF. CDR3 bases: TGCAGTGCTAGGGAGCGGGGGTACAATGAGCAGTTCTTC.

Ten or more counts support this clonotype. V is TRBV20-1 and J is TRBJ2-5; tentatively, D is TRBD1 (5 bases). The CDR3 is 13 amino acids. Germline V lookup: CDR1 DFQATT, CDR2 SNEGSKA (reference sequence). The V end lost 6 bases, the J end lost 0 bases, and 11 bases lay between the germline ends. The CDR3 DNA sequence: TGCAGTGCCATAGGACACGACCAAGAGACCCAGTACTTC. Residues: CSAIGHDQETQYF.

This clonotype was seen many times. The genes are TRBV19 and TRBJ2-2; 13 bases align to TRBD2. V lost 5 bases, J lost 5 bases, and 8 bases stayed unmatched. This CDR3 contains 17 residues. Germline lookup yields CDR1 LNHDA and CDR2 SQIVND (reference sequence). The CDR3 DNA follows: TGTGCCAGTAGTGCAGGGACTAGCGGGGTATTAACCGGGGAGCTGTTTTTT. Translated, it gives CASSAGTSGVLTGELFF.

This clonotype was seen many times. This chain connects TRBV5-5 to TRBJ2-7; D not resolved. The V end was cut by 2 bases, the J end by 1 base, with 7 bases between. Germline V gene data show CDR1 as SGHKS and CDR2 as YYEKEE (reference sequence). The CDR3 loop spans 13 amino acids. CDR3: CASSFQQSYEQYF. In nucleotides, the CDR3 is TGTGCCAGCAGCTTCCAGCAGTCCTACGAGCAGTACTTC. Supplemented by reference TRBV5-5 and TRBJ2-7, the full variable domain reads DAGVTQSPTHLIKTRGQQVTLRCSPISGHKSVSWYQQVLGQGPQFIFQYYEKEERGRGNFPDRFSARQFPNYSSELNVNALLLGDSALYLCASSFQQSYEQYFGPGTRLTVT.

The sample holds many counts of this clonotype. V is TRBV27 and J is TRBJ2-7; D gene uncertain. Looked up from germline, CDR1 is MNHEY and CDR2 is SMNVEV (reference sequence). The CDR3 sequence is 13 residues long. V was shortened by 5 bases and J by 6 bases, with 14 bases between the two germline ends. The CDR3 sequence: CASSRLGNSEQYF. DNA for the CDR3: TGTGCCAGCAGTAGGTTGGGAAATTCCGAGCAGTACTTC.

This clonotype was counted ten times or more. The V and J genes are TRBV20-1 and TRBJ1-5, with D unclear. Trimming took 5 bases from V and 6 from J, leaving 20 bases between them. The CDR3 spans 15 residues. Germline values: CDR1 DFQATT, CDR2 SNEGSKA (reference sequence). Here the CDR3 DNA reads TGCAGTGCTCAGGAATGGACCGGCGTTGGTCAGCCCCAGCATTTT. Protein: CSAQEWTGVGQPQHF.

This clonotype was seen only a few times. The rearrangement uses TRBV13 and TRBJ2-1; 10 positions agree with TRBD2. CDR1 and CDR2 (germline): PRHDT, FYEKMQ (reference sequence). The V gene end was trimmed by 6 bases and the J gene end by 2 bases; junction bases not matched to a gene: 7. The CDR3 runs to 16 residues. CDR3 amino acids: CASSPGTSGTYNEQFF. As DNA, the CDR3 is TGTGCCAGCAGTCCGGGTACTAGCGGGACCTACAATGAGCAGTTCTTC.

In its sample, this clonotype was seen many times. The V and J genes are TRBV3-1 and TRBJ2-1; 10 bases are a match to TRBD2. Germline assignment: CDR1 LGHDT and CDR2 YNNKEL (reference sequence). J was trimmed by 3 bases and V by 7 bases; bases with no gene match: 3. This CDR3 comprises 14 residues. The CDR3 DNA sequence: TGTGCCAGCACCCGGACTAGCGGCTACAATGAGCAGTTCTTC. It codes for CASTRTSGYNEQFF.

This clonotype was detected ten times or more. This chain uses TRBV7-2 with TRBJ2-1, with D uncertain. Germline V gene data show CDR1 as SGHTA and CDR2 as FQGNSA. V lost 4 bases and J lost 9, with 10 bases in between. The CDR3 totals 12 residues. The CDR3 DNA sequence: TGTGCCAGCAGCTCCCACTCTCTTGAGCAGTTCTTC. Amino acid sequence: CASSSHSLEQFF.

Ten or more counts support this clonotype. The chain carries TRBV29-1 and TRBJ2-2, with D possibly TRBD2 on 6 matching bases. The CDR3 has 14 residues. Trimming stripped 3 bases from V and 7 bases from J, with 15 bases between. In germline, CDR1 is SQVTM, CDR2 ANQGSEA. CDR3 nucleotide sequence: TGCAGCGTTGACTCCAGCGGGCGGGGCGGGGAGCTGTTTTTT. Translating it yields CSVDSSGRGGELFF.

CDR3 loop: CSARDYSRQANYGYTF. The CDR3 bases are TGCAGTGCTAGAGATTATTCGAGGCAAGCTAACTATGGCTACACCTTC. The V call is TRBV20-1, the J call TRBJ1-2, with D uncertain. Germline V gene data show CDR1 as DFQATT and CDR2 as SNEGSKA (reference sequence). V dropped 0 bases and J dropped 0 bases, with 14 bases sitting between them. CDR3 length equals 16 residues.

This clonotype was counted many times. The J gene is TRBJ2-1, the V gene TRBV6-5; TRBD1 agrees at 10 bases. The CDR3 consists of 15 residues. With 6 bases clipped from V and 9 bases from J, the junction kept 11 bases outside the gene matches. Germline V gene lookup returns CDR1 MNHEY and CDR2 SVGAGI. The CDR3 nucleotides read TGTGCCAGCAGGCCCCGGGACAGGGGAGGAGGTGAGCAGTTCTTC. The encoded protein is CASRPRDRGGGEQFF.

This clonotype was counted ten times or more. The chain is built from TRBV11-3 and TRBJ2-1, with D hard to call. There are 13 residues in the CDR3. Trimming removed 1 base from V and 6 bases from J, with 7 bases in between. CDR1 and CDR2 from the germline V gene are SGHNT and YENEEA. CDR3 coding DNA: TGTGCCAGCAGCTTAGGGCTATTCAATGAGCAGTTCTTC. Translation: CASSLGLFNEQFF.

This clonotype was counted many times. The CDR3 reads CASSEQGLNRETQYF. The CDR3, as DNA: TGTGCCAGCAGTGAACAGGGTTTGAACCGAGAGACCCAGTACTTC. The chain combines TRBV2 with TRBJ2-5; D is possibly TRBD1 (5 bases). Per the germline V gene, CDR1 is SNHLY and CDR2 is FYNNEI. V was shortened by 2 bases and J by 4 bases, with 14 bases between the two germline ends. The length of the CDR3 is 15 residues.

In its sample, this clonotype ranks as medium-sized. This chain connects TRBV6-1 to TRBJ2-7, with 8 nucleotides matching TRBD2. Germline lookup yields CDR1 MNHNS and CDR2 SASEGT. V was pared by 6 bases and J by 7 bases, with 11 bases of the junction left unmatched. The length of the CDR3 is 14 residues. The CDR3 here is CASRLPSGSGEQYF. DNA of the CDR3: TGTGCCAGCAGGTTGCCTAGCGGGTCGGGGGAGCAGTACTTC.

In this sample, this clonotype turned up many times. The chain joins TRBV29-1 to TRBJ1-2; 9 bases agree with TRBD1. Germline V gene lookup returns CDR1 SQVTM and CDR2 ANQGSEA. This CDR3 spans 14 amino acids. After removal of 4 bases from V and 10 bases from J, the junction contained 13 bases not matched to a gene. CDR3 bases: TGCAGCGTTGTCGGGGACAGGGTAAATTCCGACTACACCTTC. Protein: CSVVGDRVNSDYTF.

This clonotype was detected ten times or more. The chain links TRBV4-3 to TRBJ2-7, with TRBD2 identical over 7 bases. V lost 3 bases and J lost 2; bases outside the gene matches: 7. CDR1 is LGHNA, CDR2 YSLEER, per germline. This CDR3 region has 15 residues. The CDR3 DNA is TGCGCCAGCAGCCATTCCGGGACTACCCCCTACGAGCAGTACTTC. As protein: CASSHSGTTPYEQYF.

Notes on this clonotype: This likely reflects a read error, since a far larger clone is one base away. The V gene is TRBV24-1, the J gene TRBJ2-3, with 10 positions matching TRBD2. This CDR3 has 15 residues. The V gene's germline CDR1 is KGHDR and CDR2 SFDVKD. The CDR3 sequence is CASSSAGGTEDTQYF. DNA of the CDR3: TGTGCCAGCAGTTCAGCGGGAGGGACCGAAGATACGCAGTATTTT.

Many counts were recorded for this clonotype. The chain is built from TRBV29-1 and TRBJ1-2, with TRBD1 identical over 8 bases. V shed 2 bases, J shed 7 bases, and the junction held 15 bases outside the gene matches. The length of the CDR3 is 16 residues. Germline assignment: CDR1 SQVTM and CDR2 ANQGSEA. Here the CDR3 reads CSVENSGGRGHGGYTF. Here the CDR3 DNA reads TGCAGCGTTGAAAATTCGGGGGGCAGGGGGCACGGTGGCTACACCTTC.